This entry is about one T cell receptor (beta chain). This sample is part of a study of cytomegalovirus exposure and HLA in healthy donors. Per germline, CDR1 MDHEN and CDR2 SYDVKM. V dropped 3 bases and J dropped 5 bases, with 14 bases sitting between them. This CDR3 comprises 15 residues. Primers included in the PCR were 60 Vbeta and 13 Jbeta primers. TCRdb's table, derived via immunoSEQ multiplex PCR, lists solely in-frame clones and lacks some. Of over 150,000 clones listed, 76% are singletons. The chain combines TRBV28 with TRBJ2-1, with D perhaps matching TRBD1 (6 bases). Input material: PBMCs. This TCR was sampled from a man aged 60 to 69 in good health and CMV-seronegative. CDR3 region: CASSFGGRINNEQFF. The CDR3 bases are TGTGCCAGCAGTTTTGGGGGCCGCATAAACAATGAGCAGTTCTTC. Supplemented by reference TRBV28 and TRBJ2-1, the full variable domain reads DVKVTQSSRYLVKRTGEKVFLECVQDMDHENMFWYRQDPGLGLRLIYFSYDVKMKEKGDIPEGYSVSREKKERFSLILESASTNQTSMYLCASSFGGRINNEQFFGPGTRLTVL.